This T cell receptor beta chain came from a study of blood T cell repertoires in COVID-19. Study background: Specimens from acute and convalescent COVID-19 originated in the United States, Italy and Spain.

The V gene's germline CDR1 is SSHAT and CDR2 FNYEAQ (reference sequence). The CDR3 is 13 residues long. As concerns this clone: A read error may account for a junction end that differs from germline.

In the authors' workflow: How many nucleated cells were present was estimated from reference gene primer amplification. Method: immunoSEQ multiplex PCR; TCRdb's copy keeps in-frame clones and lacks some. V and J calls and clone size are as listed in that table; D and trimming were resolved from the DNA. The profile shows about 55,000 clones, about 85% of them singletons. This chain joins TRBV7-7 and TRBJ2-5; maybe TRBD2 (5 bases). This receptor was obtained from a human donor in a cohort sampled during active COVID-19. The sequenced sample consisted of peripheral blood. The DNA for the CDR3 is TGTGCTAGCAGCTCAGGACTCCAAGAGACCCAGTACTTC. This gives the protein CASSSGLQETQYF.